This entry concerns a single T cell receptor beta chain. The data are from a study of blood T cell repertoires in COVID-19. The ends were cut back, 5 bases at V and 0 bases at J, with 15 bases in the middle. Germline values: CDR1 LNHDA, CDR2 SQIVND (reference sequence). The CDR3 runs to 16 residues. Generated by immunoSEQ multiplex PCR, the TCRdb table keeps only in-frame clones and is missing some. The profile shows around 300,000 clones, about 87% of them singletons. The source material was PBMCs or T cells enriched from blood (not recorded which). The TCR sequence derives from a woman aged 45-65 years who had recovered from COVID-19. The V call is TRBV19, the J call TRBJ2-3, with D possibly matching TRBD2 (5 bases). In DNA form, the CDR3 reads TGTGCCAGTAGTGCTCCCTATGGCGGGAGCACAGATACGCAGTATTTT. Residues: CASSAPYGGSTDTQYF.